The present entry profiles one T cell receptor beta chain with its context. Its matching antigen is unknown. TCRdb re-called the 5' RACE reads with MiXCR, one entry per CDR3 protein. The sample has 450,000 to 550,000 distinct CDR3 sequences, 20% to 25% seen once. This entry belongs to a study of T cells after yellow fever vaccination. Across the whole study: The SMART-Seq v4 Ultra Low Input method served to prepare the low-cell-number fractions.

Study-level results: Secondary responses were weaker yet peaked faster, day 5 versus 15.

Trimming removed 5 bases at V and 2 bases at J, with 16 bases between. CDR1 and CDR2 from the germline V gene are SGHTS and YDEGEE. The CDR3 has 15 amino acids. V and J are TRBV5-8 and TRBJ2-5, with D maybe TRBD1 (6 bases). This sequence originates from a man aged 18 to 30 who received the YFV17D yellow fever vaccine. Sequenced here: PBMCs, sampled roughly 20 days after the first yellow fever vaccination. The chain's CDR3 is CASSLDRQWQETQYF. CDR3 nucleotide sequence: TGTGCCAGCAGTCTGGACAGACAGTGGCAAGAGACCCAGTACTTC.